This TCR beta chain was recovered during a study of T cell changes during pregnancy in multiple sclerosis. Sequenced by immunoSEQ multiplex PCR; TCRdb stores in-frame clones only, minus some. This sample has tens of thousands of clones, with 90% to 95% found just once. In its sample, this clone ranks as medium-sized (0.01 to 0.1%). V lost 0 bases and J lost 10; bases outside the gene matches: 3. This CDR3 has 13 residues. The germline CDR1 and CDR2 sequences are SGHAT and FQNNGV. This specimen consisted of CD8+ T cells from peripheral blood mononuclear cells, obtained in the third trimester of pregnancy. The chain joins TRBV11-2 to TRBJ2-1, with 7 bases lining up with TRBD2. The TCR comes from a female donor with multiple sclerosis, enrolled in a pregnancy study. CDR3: CASSLDQAGEQFF. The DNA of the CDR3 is TGTGCCAGCAGCTTAGATCAAGCGGGAGAGCAGTTCTTC. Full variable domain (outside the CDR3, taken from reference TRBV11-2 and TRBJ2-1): EAGVAQSPRYKIIEKRQSVAFWCNPISGHATLYWYQQILGQGPKLLIQFQNNGVVDDSQLPKDRFSAERLKGVDSTLKIQPAKLEDSAVYLCASSLDQAGEQFFGPGTRLTVL.